This entry lists 32 T cell receptor beta chains sequenced from one sample in a study of regulatory T cells in long-lasting Graves disease. Time point specified: persistent/refractory GD, antithyroid drugs over 5 years with positive TRAb. PBMC-derived RNA was used for the TCR library. With iRepertoire HTBI primers and Arm-PCR of CDR3 regions, TCR beta libraries were built. TCRdb passed the multiplex PCR reads through MiXCR, listing each CDR3 protein once. The repertoire has approximately 400,000 distinct CDR3 sequences, 20% to 25% of them found once; the top ten carry approximately 25%. Here the sequenced sample was peripheral blood mononuclear cells (PBMCs), taken when the disease was refractory, from a patient treated with antithyroid drugs. These receptors came from a female donor with Graves disease.

V and J are TRBV9 and TRBJ1-4, with D perhaps TRBD1 (5 bases). V was shortened by 0 bases and J by 8 bases, with 14 bases between the two germline ends. From germline, CDR1 is SGDLS and CDR2 YYNGEE. The CDR3 contains 15 residues. CDR3 in amino acids: CASSVDPGPGEKLFF. The CDR3 DNA sequence: TGTGCCAGCAGCGTAGATCCGGGACCTGGGGAAAAACTGTTTTTT.

V usage is TRBV6-1 and J usage is TRBJ2-7, with D hard to call. The germline V gene encodes CDR1 MNHNS and CDR2 SASEGT. The CDR3 loop spans 14 amino acids. Trimming cost V 4 bases and J 7 bases, with 17 bases left between them. CDR3 in DNA: TGTGCCAGCAGTGCCCGGACGGGCCCTGTAGAGCAGTACTTC. Protein product: CASSARTGPVEQYF.

This clonotype has at least ten counts. This chain links TRBV15 with TRBJ2-7, with 9 bases fitting TRBD2. J lost 5 bases, V lost 2 bases, and 10 bases had no gene match. Germline lookup yields CDR1 LNHNV and CDR2 YYDKDF (reference sequence). The CDR3 totals 16 residues. This chain's CDR3 is CATSRLAGTSANEQYF. The DNA for the CDR3 is TGTGCCACCAGCAGACTAGCGGGGACTTCCGCGAACGAGCAGTACTTC.

In this sample, this clonotype turned up many times. This chain links TRBV28 with TRBJ2-2; the match to TRBD2 covers 11 bases. This CDR3 has 17 residues. Germline CDR1 MDHEN, CDR2 SYDVKM. V lost 4 bases to trimming and J lost 5 bases; unmatched junction nucleotides: 9. In nucleotides, the CDR3 is TGTGCCAGCAGTTCCCCCACTAGCGGGAGTGAGACCGGGGAGCTGTTTTTT. Its protein product is CASSSPTSGSETGELFF. The full variable domain, completed using reference TRBV28 and TRBJ2-2, is DVKVTQSSRYLVKRTGEKVFLECVQDMDHENMFWYRQDPGLGLRLIYFSYDVKMKEKGDIPEGYSVSREKKERFSLILESASTNQTSMYLCASSSPTSGSETGELFFGEGSRLTVL.

The rearrangement links TRBV6-2 or TRBV6-3 to TRBJ1-3; perhaps TRBD1 as D (6 bases). Trimming removed 6 bases at V and 2 bases at J, with 8 bases between. Germline lookup yields CDR1 MNHEY and CDR2 SVGEGT. The CDR3 runs to 13 residues. The CDR3 DNA reads as TGTGCCAGCAGGACAGGAGCTGGAAACACCATATATTTT. Translating gives CASRTGAGNTIYF.

With regard to this clonotype: A single base separates this from a much larger clone, so it may be a read error. V usage is TRBV7-9 and J usage is TRBJ2-7; D is possibly TRBD1 or TRBD2 (5 bases each). The CDR3 spans 15 residues. V was pared by 0 bases and J by 3 bases, with 12 bases between. The germline V gene has CDR1 SEHNR and CDR2 FQNEAQ (reference sequence). CDR3 region: CASSLALGANYEQYF. The CDR3 region has the DNA TGTGCCAGCAGCTTAGCCCTCGGGGCAAACTACGAGCAGTACTTC.

This clonotype has only a few counts. The gene calls are TRBV27 and TRBJ1-2; D gene uncertain. The CDR3 loop spans 15 amino acids. Trimming cost V 4 bases and J 2 bases, with 14 bases left between them. Per germline, CDR1 MNHEY and CDR2 SMNVEV (reference sequence). As DNA, the CDR3 is TGTGCCAGCAGTTCGCTCCAAAGACCAAACTATGGCTACACCTTC. It yields the protein CASSSLQRPNYGYTF.

On this clonotype: The junction and the germline gene differ at one end; a read error may be behind it. The chain combines TRBV6-2 or TRBV6-3 with TRBJ2-1; maybe TRBD2 (5 bases). From germline, CDR1 is MNHEY and CDR2 SVGEGT. The length of the CDR3 is 14 residues. The CDR3 spells CAISERGTYNEQFF. The CDR3 region has the DNA TGTGCCATCAGTGAACGGGGAACCTACAATGAGCAGTTCTTC.

This clonotype was seen a few times. For the CDR3, the DNA is TGTGCCTGGACTAGTGACTCCACTTTGAGGGAGCTGTTTTTT. Amino acid sequence: CAWTSDSTLRELFF. The chain joins TRBV30 to TRBJ2-2; unclear D gene. The CDR3 length is 14 residues. Trimming removed 4 bases from V and 9 bases from J, with 18 bases in between. CDR1 is GTSNPN, CDR2 SVGIG, per germline (reference sequence).

The sample holds a few counts of this clonotype. The chain employs TRBV11-1 and TRBJ2-2; D not certain. This CDR3 has 12 residues. Germline CDR1 reads SGHAT; CDR2 reads FQDESV (reference sequence). V was pared by 3 bases and J by 6 bases, with 5 bases between. Here the CDR3 reads CASSFYPGELFF. DNA for the CDR3: TGTGCCAGCAGCTTCTACCCCGGGGAGCTGTTTTTT.

This clonotype was found a few times. One junction end disagrees with the germline gene, perhaps due to a read error. V is TRBV11-2 and J is TRBJ1-1; D is unclear. The CDR3 is 14 residues long. Germline V gives CDR1 SGHAT, CDR2 FQNNGV. In DNA, the CDR3 is TGTGCCAGCAGCTTGAATTTTGGGCACACTGAAGCTTTCTTC. Amino acid sequence: CASSLNFGHTEAFF.

V and J are TRBV5-4 and TRBJ1-1, with D perhaps TRBD1 (6 bases). Germline V gene lookup returns CDR1 SGHNT and CDR2 YYREEE (reference sequence). The CDR3 is 13 amino acids. The V end lost 2 bases, the J end lost 6 bases, and 11 bases lay between the germline ends. For the CDR3, the DNA is TGTGCCAGCAGCTTTACGGGGGCCCCTGAAGCTTTCTTT. Protein product: CASSFTGAPEAFF.

The chain uses TRBV11-2 and TRBJ1-4; 12 positions agree with TRBD1. This CDR3 has 19 amino acids. The V and J ends lost 5 bases and 15 bases, in that order; junction bases with no gene match: 25. CDR1 is SGHAT and CDR2 is FQNNGV in the germline V gene. Here the CDR3 reads CASSASDDPRGQGAGVMFF. In nucleotides, the CDR3 is TGTGCCAGCAGCGCGAGCGATGACCCGAGGGGACAGGGGGCCGGGGTGATGTTTTTT.

The CDR3 DNA is TGTGCCAGTAGTATACAGGCGGGAGGGCCATTCGACGAGCAGTACTTC. It specifies CASSIQAGGPFDEQYF. The chain has TRBV19 and TRBJ2-7; 9 bases are shared with TRBD2. The J segment lost 5 bases and the V segment lost 2 bases, leaving 10 bases of the junction unmatched. Germline CDR1 LNHDA, CDR2 SQIVND (reference sequence). CDR3 length equals 16 residues.

V and J are TRBV19 and TRBJ1-1; a weak D match, TRBD1 (5 bases). CDR1 LNHDA and CDR2 SQIVND come from the germline V gene (reference sequence). The CDR3 is 14 residues long. The ends were cut back, 3 bases at V and 4 bases at J, with 12 bases in the middle. CDR3 in amino acids: CASSIWGLATEAFF. CDR3 nucleotides: TGTGCCAGTAGTATCTGGGGGTTGGCCACTGAAGCTTTCTTT.

The chain couples TRBV20-1 to TRBJ1-3; D is ambiguous. There are 13 residues in the CDR3. The V and J ends lost 3 bases and 1 base respectively, with 7 bases between them. The germline CDR1 and CDR2 sequences are DFQATT and SNEGSKA (reference sequence). The CDR3: CSASSLSGNTIYF. Here the CDR3 DNA reads TGCAGTGCTAGTTCGCTTTCTGGAAACACCATATATTTT.

This clonotype was detected a few times. The V call is TRBV28, the J call TRBJ2-7, with D uncertain. The CDR3 has 13 residues. CDR1 and CDR2 from the germline V gene are MDHEN and SYDVKM. Trimming stripped 6 bases from V and 0 bases from J, with 9 bases between. The CDR3 protein is CASRGKSSYEQYF. CDR3 bases: TGTGCCAGCAGGGGAAAGAGCTCCTACGAGCAGTACTTC.

In this sample, this clonotype turned up once. The rearrangement links TRBV7-2 to TRBJ1-1; D is undetermined. The CDR3 length is 15 residues. V was pared by 2 bases and J by 3 bases, with 13 bases between. The germline V gene has CDR1 SGHTA and CDR2 FQGNSA. The CDR3 loop is CASSLLGGMDTEAFF. The CDR3 bases are TGTGCCAGCAGCTTACTCGGCGGGATGGACACTGAAGCTTTCTTT.

The CDR3 sequence is CASSLEQGVNSNQPQHF. The CDR3, as DNA: TGCGCCAGCAGCTTGGAGCAGGGGGTGAACAGCAATCAGCCCCAGCATTTT. J is TRBJ1-5 and V is TRBV5-1, with 7 bases matching TRBD1. Trimming took 0 bases from V and 1 from J; bases not matched to a gene: 7. CDR1 and CDR2 from the germline V gene are SGHRS and YFSETQ. CDR3 length equals 17 residues.

The chain has TRBV4-3 and TRBJ1-5; the D gene is possibly TRBD1 (6 bases). Germline V gives CDR1 LGHNA, CDR2 YSLEER. Deletions cut 0 bases from V and 9 bases from J, with 12 bases between. The CDR3 runs to 14 residues. The CDR3 here is CASSQDRGVLPQHF. The CDR3 nucleotides read TGCGCCAGCAGCCAAGACAGGGGAGTTTTGCCCCAGCATTTT.

The V and J genes are TRBV6-1 and TRBJ1-4, with a weak D call TRBD1 (5 bases). The germline V gene has CDR1 MNHNS and CDR2 SASEGT. The V end was cut by 8 bases, the J end by 4 bases, with 14 bases between. The CDR3 runs to 14 residues. The CDR3 DNA follows: TGTGCCAGCCGCCGGGGCTCGAGTAATGAAAAACTGTTTTTT. Translating it yields CASRRGSSNEKLFF.

This clonotype has a single count. With a far larger clone one base away, a read error is the likely cause. Since no conserved phenylalanine or tryptophan closes the CDR3, a read error is the likely cause. The gene calls are TRBV11-1 and TRBJ1-1, with TRBD1 matching over 11 bases. Looked up from germline, CDR1 is SGHAT and CDR2 is FQDESV (reference sequence). The CDR3 has 15 residues. V shed 2 bases and J 3 bases; nucleotides not matched to a gene: 2. The CDR3 is CASSLKGQGDTEAFL. The CDR3 nucleotides read TGTGCCAGCAGCTTAAAGGGACAGGGGGACACTGAAGCTTTCCTT.

V is TRBV6-1 and J is TRBJ2-7; TRBD1 agrees at 8 bases. The CDR3 has 14 residues. The trim removed 6 bases at V and 2 bases at J, leaving 6 bases unmatched. CDR1 is MNHNS, CDR2 SASEGT, per germline. This CDR3 reads CASRRGTGTYEQYF. The CDR3 bases are TGTGCCAGCAGACGCGGGACAGGAACCTACGAGCAGTACTTC.

The sample holds many counts of this clonotype. For the CDR3, the DNA is TGTGCCAGCAGTGCAATCGACTTAAGGGCTAGGGCGGACACTGAAGCTTTCTTT. This translates into CASSAIDLRARADTEAFF. The rearrangement joins TRBV27 to TRBJ1-1; D unclear. The germline CDR1 and CDR2 sequences are MNHEY and SMNVEV (reference sequence). Trimming shortened V by 5 bases and J by 3 bases, and 25 bases separated the two germline ends. The CDR3 extends over 18 amino acids.

In DNA form, the CDR3 reads TGTGCCTGGAGACCCAGGGAAGGCACTGAAGCTTTCTTT. This translates into CAWRPREGTEAFF. The chain combines TRBV30 with TRBJ1-1; TRBD1 is a possible D gene (5 bases). Between the trimmed V and J ends, which lost 3 bases and 4 bases, there was a span of 12 bases. Germline CDR1 is GTSNPN and CDR2 is SVGIG (reference sequence). The CDR3 length is 13 residues.

The chain has TRBV5-1 and TRBJ1-2; 8 positions match TRBD1. Per the germline V gene, CDR1 is SGHRS and CDR2 is YFSETQ. CDR3 size: 16 residues. Trimming removed 0 bases from V and 6 bases from J; junction bases left unmatched: 10. The CDR3 nucleotides are TGCGCCAGCAGCTTGGTGGTTGCTACAGGGGGTCATGGCTACACCTTC. Its translation: CASSLVVATGGHGYTF.

This clonotype was counted between two and nine times. V and J are TRBV15 and TRBJ1-4; D might be TRBD1 (5 bases). The CDR3 is 14 residues long. Germline CDR1 LNHNV, CDR2 YYDKDF (reference sequence). The V and J ends lost 6 bases and 10 bases respectively, with 18 bases between them. The CDR3 loop reads CATSSAGLTGKLFF. In DNA, the CDR3 is TGTGCCACCAGTTCGGCGGGGCTCACGGGAAAACTGTTTTTT.

V gene TRBV20-1 combines with J gene TRBJ2-7; D not certain. Germline CDR1 and CDR2: DFQATT and SNEGSKA (reference sequence). The ends were cut back, 0 bases at V and 2 bases at J, with 8 bases in the middle. This CDR3 contains 13 residues. The CDR3 sequence is CSARDDSPYEQYF. DNA for the CDR3: TGCAGTGCTAGAGACGACTCCCCCTACGAGCAGTACTTC.

The sample holds one count of this clonotype. The genes are TRBV5-1 and TRBJ1-1; D remains ambiguous. Trimming removed 6 bases from V and 1 base from J, with 19 bases in between. The germline V gene has CDR1 SGHRS and CDR2 YFSETQ. The CDR3 is 16 amino acids. This chain's CDR3 is CASKVMGGATNTEAFF. The CDR3 DNA reads TGCGCCAGCAAGGTAATGGGCGGAGCAACGAACACTGAAGCTTTCTTT.

The chain is built from TRBV3-2 and TRBJ2-7. TRBV3-2 is annotated as a pseudogene. The CDR3 loop spans 12 amino acids. CDR3 coding DNA: TGTGCCAGCAGCCAAGATCAGTACGGGCAGTACTTC. This translates into CASSQDQYGQYF.

The chain joins TRBV5-1 to TRBJ2-7, with 7 bases that match TRBD1. The CDR3 runs 16 residues. CDR1 and CDR2 from the germline V gene are SGHRS and YFSETQ. Trimming took 0 bases from V and 4 from J; bases not matched to a gene: 10. The CDR3 nucleotides are TGCGCCAGCAGCTTGGTTCGCGAGACAGGGCAGTACGAGCAGTACTTC. Translated, it gives CASSLVRETGQYEQYF.

This chain uses TRBV28 with TRBJ2-4; weak D call: TRBD2 (8 bases). V dropped 10 bases and J dropped 4 bases, with 26 bases sitting between them. This CDR3 comprises 17 residues. Germline-derived CDR1 and CDR2 are MDHEN and SYDVKM. As DNA, the CDR3 is TGTGCCATACAACAATACGGGACTAGGGGGCGTAAAAACATTCAGTACTTC. Amino acid sequence: CAIQQYGTRGRKNIQYF.